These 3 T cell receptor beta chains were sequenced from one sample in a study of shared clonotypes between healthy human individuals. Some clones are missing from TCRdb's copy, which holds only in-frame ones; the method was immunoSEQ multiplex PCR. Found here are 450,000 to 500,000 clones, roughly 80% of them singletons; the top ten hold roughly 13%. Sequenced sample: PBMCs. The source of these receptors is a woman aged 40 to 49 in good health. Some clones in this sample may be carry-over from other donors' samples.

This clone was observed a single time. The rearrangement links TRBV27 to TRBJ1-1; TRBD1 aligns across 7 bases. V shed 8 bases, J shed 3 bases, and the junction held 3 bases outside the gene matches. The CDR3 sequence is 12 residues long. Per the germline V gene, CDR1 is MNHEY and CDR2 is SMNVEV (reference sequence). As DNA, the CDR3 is TGTGCCAGCGCGACAGGGCACACTGAAGCTTTCTTT. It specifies CASATGHTEAFF.

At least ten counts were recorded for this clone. CDR3 nucleotide sequence: TGTGCCAGCAGTTTAGCGGGAGATGTAGAGACCCAGTACTTC. Translating it yields CASSLAGDVETQYF. This chain links TRBV28 with TRBJ2-5; 7 bases line up with TRBD2. CDR3 length: 14 amino acids. Germline CDR1 is MDHEN and CDR2 is SYDVKM. V trimming: 2 bases; J trimming: 4 bases; junction bases outside the gene matches: 4.

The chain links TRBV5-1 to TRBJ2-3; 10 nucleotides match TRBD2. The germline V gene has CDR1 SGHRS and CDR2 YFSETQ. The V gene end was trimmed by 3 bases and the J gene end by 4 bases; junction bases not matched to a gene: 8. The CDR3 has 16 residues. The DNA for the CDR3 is TGCGCCAGCAGCTCTGGACTAGCGGTGGGGGCAGATACGCAGTATTTT. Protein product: CASSSGLAVGADTQYF.